The next 24 T cell receptor beta chains were all read from a single sample in a study of human T cells and chemical hapten exposure. Regarding time point: pre-sensitization, week 0. Described treatment: therapeutic diphenylcyclopropenone sensitization with weekly scalp DPC. TCRdb reprocessed the RACE reads via MiXCR and lists one record per CDR3 protein. The profile shows some 300,000 distinct CDR3 sequences, 5.5% of them singletons. The sample was whole blood, taken in connection with sensitization to the hapten diphenylcyclopropenone (DPC). The receptors come from a woman between 18 and 29 years old with alopecia areata. Some clones in this sample may be carry-over from other donors' samples.

This clonotype turned up a few times. The J gene is TRBJ1-6, the V gene TRBV7-8; D gene unclear. The V gene's germline CDR1 is SGHVS and CDR2 FQNEAQ. The CDR3 runs to 14 residues. Between the trimmed V and J ends, which lost 5 bases and 7 bases, there was a span of 12 bases. CDR3 DNA sequence: TGTGCCAGCAGCCCCGGAGCGGCAAATTCACCCCTCCACTTT. Translated, it gives CASSPGAANSPLHF.

This clonotype has a handful of counts. The chain joins TRBV5-6 to TRBJ2-2; the match to TRBD1 covers 7 bases. Trimming removed 0 bases from V and 6 bases from J; junction bases left unmatched: 5. Germline V gene sequence: CDR1 SGHDT, CDR2 YYEEEE. This CDR3 is built from 15 residues. CDR3 sequence reads: CASSLVDRVAGELFF. The CDR3 region has the DNA TGTGCCAGCAGCTTGGTCGACAGGGTGGCCGGGGAGCTGTTTTTT.

The J gene is TRBJ1-4, the V gene TRBV5-1, with D possibly being TRBD1 (5 bases). CDR1 is SGHRS, CDR2 YFSETQ, per germline. V was pared by 3 bases and J by 0 bases, with 9 bases between. The CDR3 consists of 15 residues. CDR3 nucleotide sequence: TGCGCCAGCAGCTATGCACAGGCAACTAATGAAAAACTGTTTTTT. It encodes CASSYAQATNEKLFF. Full variable domain (outside the CDR3, taken from reference TRBV5-1 and TRBJ1-4): KAGVTQTPRYLIKTRGQQVTLSCSPISGHRSVSWYQQTPGQGLQFLFEYFSETQRNKGNFPGRFSGRQFSNSRSEMNVSTLELGDSALYLCASSYAQATNEKLFFGSGTQLSVL.

This clonotype was detected only a few times. The chain has TRBV10-3 and TRBJ2-3; 10 nucleotides line up with TRBD2. The J segment lost 0 bases and the V segment lost 0 bases, leaving 9 bases of the junction unmatched. This CDR3 contains 19 residues. Per germline, CDR1 ENHRY and CDR2 SYGVKD. The CDR3 protein is CAISESILAGARSTDTQYF. The DNA for the CDR3 is TGTGCCATCAGTGAGTCGATTCTAGCGGGGGCCAGAAGCACAGATACGCAGTATTTT.

This clonotype has just a few counts. The chain carries TRBV6-2 or TRBV6-3 and TRBJ2-3; TRBD2 agrees at 12 bases. The CDR3 consists of 16 residues. After removal of 4 bases from V and 0 bases from J, the junction contained 2 bases not matched to a gene. Germline V gene lookup returns CDR1 MNHEY and CDR2 SVGEGT. The CDR3 loop reads CASSFGLAGSTDTQYF. The CDR3 bases are TGTGCCAGCAGTTTCGGACTAGCGGGAAGCACAGATACGCAGTATTTT.

Here the CDR3 reads CATSDYPGGEGKLFF. The CDR3 DNA sequence: TGTGCCACCAGTGATTACCCAGGGGGCGAGGGAAAACTGTTTTTT. The rearrangement links TRBV24-1 to TRBJ1-4, with 8 nucleotides matching TRBD1. The length of the CDR3 is 15 residues. The germline CDR1 and CDR2 sequences are KGHDR and SFDVKD. V lost 2 bases and J lost 10; bases outside the gene matches: 8.

This clonotype was detected a few times. The chain carries TRBV6-5 and TRBJ1-3, with no clear D. The CDR3 has 17 residues. Looked up from germline, CDR1 is MNHEY and CDR2 is SVGAGI. V was clipped by 2 bases and J by 0 bases, with 14 bases between them. The CDR3 nucleotides are TGTGCCAGCAGTTACGGGTGGCAGGCAAGCTCTGGAAACACCATATATTTT. Amino acid sequence: CASSYGWQASSGNTIYF.

This clonotype was found a few times. The V call is TRBV11-2, the J call TRBJ1-1; D is unresolved. In germline, CDR1 is SGHAT, CDR2 FQNNGV. This CDR3 has 11 amino acids. The V end was cut by 0 bases, the J end by 9 bases, with 5 bases between. CDR3 in amino acids: CASSLDGKAFF. DNA for the CDR3: TGTGCCAGCAGCTTAGATGGGAAAGCTTTCTTT.

The V call is TRBV4-2, the J call TRBJ2-7, with a weak D call TRBD1 (7 bases). This CDR3 region has 16 residues. V was clipped by 2 bases and J by 2 bases, with 16 bases between them. Looked up from germline, CDR1 is LGHNA and CDR2 is YNFKEQ. This CDR3 is CASSQLSGGRPYEQYF. The DNA for the CDR3 is TGTGCCAGCAGCCAATTATCAGGGGGGCGCCCCTACGAGCAGTACTTC.

J is TRBJ2-1 and V is TRBV20-1; the match to TRBD1 covers 7 bases. The CDR3 has 15 residues. With V trimmed by 1 base and J by 2 bases, 5 bases remained unmatched. CDR1 is DFQATT, CDR2 SNEGSKA, per germline (reference sequence). This CDR3 is CSARVGTVTYNEQFF. CDR3 DNA sequence: TGCAGTGCTAGAGTTGGGACAGTGACCTACAATGAGCAGTTCTTC.

V usage is TRBV11-2 and J usage is TRBJ2-1; the match to TRBD2 covers 13 bases. The CDR3 runs to 17 residues. Trimming at V came to 5 bases and at J to 4 bases, leaving 8 bases not matched to a gene. In germline, CDR1 is SGHAT, CDR2 FQNNGV. For the CDR3, the DNA is TGTGCCAGCAGCCAGGGACTAGCGGGGCGAAGGTACAATGAGCAGTTCTTC. Its protein product is CASSQGLAGRRYNEQFF.

Ten or more counts support this clonotype. The CDR3 coding sequence is TGTGCCAGCAGCTCCCGGCGGGCTATGAACACTGAAGCTTTCTTT. Translated, it gives CASSSRRAMNTEAFF. V usage is TRBV7-2 and J usage is TRBJ1-1, with D unclear. Germline CDR1 SGHTA, CDR2 FQGNSA. The V end was cut by 4 bases, the J end by 0 bases, with 12 bases between. The length of the CDR3 is 15 residues.

This clonotype was seen ten or more times. The chain combines TRBV19 with TRBJ1-2; TRBD1 agrees at 9 bases. This CDR3 has 14 residues. J gave up 0 bases and V 9 bases, and 5 bases lay outside the gene matches. Per germline, CDR1 LNHDA and CDR2 SQIVND (reference sequence). This chain's CDR3 is CASRQGGANYGYTF. The CDR3 coding sequence is TGTGCCAGCCGACAGGGGGGGGCTAACTATGGCTACACCTTC.

This clonotype appeared many times. The rearrangement links TRBV3-1 to TRBJ1-1; 7 bases agree with TRBD1. V dropped 4 bases and J dropped 8; count of bases not matched to a gene: 4. CDR3 size: 12 residues. Germline V gene sequence: CDR1 LGHDT, CDR2 YNNKEL (reference sequence). The CDR3 DNA is TGTGCCAGCAGCCGAGGGGACAGAGAAGCTTTCTTT. It is translated as CASSRGDREAFF. The whole variable domain, filled in from reference TRBV3-1 and TRBJ1-1, reads DTAVSQTPKYLVTQMGNDKSIKCEQNLGHDTMYWYKQDSKKFLKIMFSYNNKELIINETVPNRFSPKSPDKAHLNLHINSLELGDSAVYFCASSRGDREAFFGQGTRLTVV.

The table lists this clonotype with many counts. The chain carries TRBV10-3 and TRBJ2-3, with 11 bases that match TRBD2. The CDR3 contains 14 residues. Germline V gene lookup returns CDR1 ENHRY and CDR2 SYGVKD. V was clipped by 0 bases and J by 8 bases; unmatched bases: 1. In nucleotides, the CDR3 is TGTGCCATCAGTGAGTCTACTAGCGGGGGTACGCAGTATTTT. Translating it yields CAISESTSGGTQYF.

This clonotype occurred many times. The chain is built from TRBV10-2 and TRBJ2-2; D is ambiguous. Germline values: CDR1 WSHSY, CDR2 SAAADI. With 6 bases removed from V and 2 bases from J, the gap between germline ends came to 7 bases. This CDR3 has 13 residues. The CDR3 loop is CASRNPNTGELFF. DNA for the CDR3: TGCGCCAGCAGAAACCCTAACACCGGGGAGCTGTTTTTT.

This clonotype has a count of ten or more. This chain joins TRBV5-1 and TRBJ1-1; no clear D gene. The CDR3 extends over 11 amino acids. Trimming removed 0 bases from V and 8 bases from J, with 5 bases in between. Germline V gene data show CDR1 as SGHRS and CDR2 as YFSETQ. CDR3 sequence: CASSLGEEAFF. CDR3 in DNA: TGCGCCAGCAGCTTGGGAGAAGAAGCTTTCTTT.

This clonotype was detected a few times. The genes are TRBV2 and TRBJ2-7, with D hard to call. Germline V CDR1 and CDR2: SNHLY, FYNNEI. The length of the CDR3 is 13 residues. V was cut by 4 bases and J by 3 bases, with 10 bases left in between. CDR3 bases: TGTGCCAGCAGTGTTAAGGGTTACTACGAGCAGTACTTC. Amino acids: CASSVKGYYEQYF.

This clonotype has ten or more counts. The J gene is TRBJ1-6, the V gene TRBV5-1; D is possibly TRBD1 (6 bases). Germline CDR1 reads SGHRS; CDR2 reads YFSETQ. V lost 6 bases, J lost 1 base, and 11 bases lay in between. The CDR3 contains 15 residues. This CDR3 is CASKNRESYNSPLHF. The CDR3 DNA is TGCGCCAGCAAAAACAGGGAATCCTATAATTCACCCCTCCACTTT.

Many counts were recorded for this clonotype. Compared with germline, one end of the junction differs, possibly owing to a read error. This chain joins TRBV29-1 and TRBJ1-2; 8 bases are a match to TRBD1. CDR3 length equals 11 residues. CDR1 is SQVTM, CDR2 ANQGSEA, per germline. The CDR3 sequence is CSAAPGQVSFF. CDR3 sequence (DNA): TGCAGCGCTGCACCGGGACAGGTCTCTTTCTTC.

This clonotype was seen more than once but under ten times. The V and J genes are TRBV4-1 and TRBJ1-1, with unresolved D. Germline lookup yields CDR1 MGHRA and CDR2 YSYEKL. This CDR3 is built from 11 residues. Trimming cost V 5 bases and J 0 bases, with 1 base left between them. This CDR3 is CASSVNTEAFF. In nucleotides, the CDR3 is TGCGCCAGCAGCGTGAACACTGAAGCTTTCTTT.

The table lists this clonotype with many counts. This sequence joins TRBV14 and TRBJ2-3; D is tentatively TRBD1 or TRBD2 (5 bases each). The CDR3 is made up of 15 amino acids. From germline, CDR1 is SGHDN and CDR2 FVKESK. V was shortened by 4 bases and J by 4 bases, with 15 bases between the two germline ends. CDR3 DNA: TGTGCCAGCAGCCCGGGACCACTGGGGCCAGATACGCAGTATTTT. Protein sequence: CASSPGPLGPDTQYF.

This chain connects TRBV29-1 to TRBJ1-4, with D possibly TRBD1 on 5 matching bases. The CDR3 covers 13 residues. Trimming left V 1 base short and J 7 bases short, with 10 bases between. Germline loops: CDR1 SQVTM, CDR2 ANQGSEA. The CDR3 loop reads CSVEGLGGEKLFF. Here the CDR3 DNA reads TGCAGCGTTGAAGGACTCGGGGGTGAAAAACTGTTTTTT.

This chain links TRBV6-5 with TRBJ1-2; 8 bases agree with TRBD1. Trimming at V came to 5 bases and at J to 0 bases, leaving 5 bases not matched to a gene. Germline V gene sequence: CDR1 MNHEY, CDR2 SVGAGI. This CDR3 comprises 15 residues. CDR3 sequence reads: CASSPGQVPNYGYTF. CDR3 coding DNA: TGTGCCAGCAGTCCGGGACAGGTCCCTAACTATGGCTACACCTTC.